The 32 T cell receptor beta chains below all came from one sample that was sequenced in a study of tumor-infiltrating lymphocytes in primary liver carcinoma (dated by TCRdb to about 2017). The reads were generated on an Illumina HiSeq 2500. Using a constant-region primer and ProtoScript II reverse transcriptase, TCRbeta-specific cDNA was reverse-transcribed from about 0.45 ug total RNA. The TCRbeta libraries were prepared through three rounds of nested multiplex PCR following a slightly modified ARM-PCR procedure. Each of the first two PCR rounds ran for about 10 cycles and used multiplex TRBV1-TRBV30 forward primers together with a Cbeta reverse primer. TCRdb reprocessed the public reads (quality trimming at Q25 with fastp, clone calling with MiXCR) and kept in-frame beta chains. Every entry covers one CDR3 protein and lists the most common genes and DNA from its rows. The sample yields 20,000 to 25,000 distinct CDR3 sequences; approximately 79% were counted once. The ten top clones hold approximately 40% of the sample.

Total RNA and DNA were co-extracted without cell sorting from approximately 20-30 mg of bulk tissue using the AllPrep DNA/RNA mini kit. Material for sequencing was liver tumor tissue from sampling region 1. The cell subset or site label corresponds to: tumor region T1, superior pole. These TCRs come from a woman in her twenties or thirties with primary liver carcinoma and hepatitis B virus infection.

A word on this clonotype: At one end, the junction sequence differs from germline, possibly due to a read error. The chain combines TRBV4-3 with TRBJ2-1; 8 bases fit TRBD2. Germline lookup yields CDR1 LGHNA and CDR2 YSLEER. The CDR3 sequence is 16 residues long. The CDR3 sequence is CASSKNAAGARDEQFF. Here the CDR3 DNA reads TGCGCTAGCAGCAAAAACGCAGCGGGAGCCAGAGATGAGCAGTTCTTC.

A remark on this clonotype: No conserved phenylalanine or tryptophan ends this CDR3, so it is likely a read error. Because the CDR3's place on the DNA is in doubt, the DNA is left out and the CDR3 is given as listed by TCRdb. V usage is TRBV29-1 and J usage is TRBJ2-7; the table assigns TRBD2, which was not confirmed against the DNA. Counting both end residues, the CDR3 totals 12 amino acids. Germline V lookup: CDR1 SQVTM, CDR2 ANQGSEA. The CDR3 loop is CSVYSGGYEQYL.

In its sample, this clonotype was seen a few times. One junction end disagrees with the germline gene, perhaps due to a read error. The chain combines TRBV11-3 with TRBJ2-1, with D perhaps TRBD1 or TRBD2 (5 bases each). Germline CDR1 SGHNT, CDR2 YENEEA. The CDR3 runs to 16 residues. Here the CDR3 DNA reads TGTGCCAGCAGTTCAACGGGACGCGGCTTCTCGGATGAGCGGTTCTTC. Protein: CASSSTGRGFSDERFF.

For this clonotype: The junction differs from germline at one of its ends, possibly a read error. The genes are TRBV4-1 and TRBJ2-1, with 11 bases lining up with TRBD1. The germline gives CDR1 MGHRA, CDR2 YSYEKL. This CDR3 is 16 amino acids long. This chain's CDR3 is CASSQDAGQGEIEQFF. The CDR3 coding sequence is TGCGCCAGTAGCCAAGATGCGGGACAGGGGGAGATTGAGCAGTTCTTC.

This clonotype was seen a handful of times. CDR3 protein: CASSLLQSNEQFF. DNA for the CDR3: TGTGCCAGCAGCTTATTGCAGAGCAATGAGCAGTTCTTC. The rearrangement joins TRBV11-2 to TRBJ2-1; D is unresolved. Germline V gives CDR1 SGHAT, CDR2 FQNNGV. Trimming took off 2 bases at V and 6 bases at J, with 8 bases between the two ends. The CDR3 is 13 residues long. The variable domain in full, with the rest retrieved from reference TRBV11-2 and TRBJ2-1, is EAGVAQSPRYKIIEKRQSVAFWCNPISGHATLYWYQQILGQGPKLLIQFQNNGVVDDSQLPKDRFSAERLKGVDSTLKIQPAKLEDSAVYLCASSLLQSNEQFFGPGTRLTVL.

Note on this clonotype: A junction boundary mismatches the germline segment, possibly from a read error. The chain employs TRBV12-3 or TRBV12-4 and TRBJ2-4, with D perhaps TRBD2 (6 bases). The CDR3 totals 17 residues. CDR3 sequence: CASSIPGRGLANNIQYF. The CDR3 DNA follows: TGTGCCAGCTCGATCCCCGGGCGGGGCCTAGCCAATAACATACAGTACTTC.

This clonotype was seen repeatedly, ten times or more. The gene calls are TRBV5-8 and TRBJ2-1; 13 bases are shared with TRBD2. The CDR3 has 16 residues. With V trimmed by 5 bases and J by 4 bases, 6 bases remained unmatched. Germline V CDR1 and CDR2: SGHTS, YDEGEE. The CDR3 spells CASSTGLAGLYNEQFF. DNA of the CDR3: TGTGCCAGCAGTACGGGACTAGCGGGATTATACAATGAGCAGTTCTTC. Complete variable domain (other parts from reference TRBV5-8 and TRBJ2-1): EAGVTQSPTHLIKTRGQQATLRCSPISGHTSVYWYQQALGLGLQFLLWYDEGEERNRGNFPPRFSGRQFPNYSSELNVNALELEDSALYLCASSTGLAGLYNEQFFGPGTRLTVL.

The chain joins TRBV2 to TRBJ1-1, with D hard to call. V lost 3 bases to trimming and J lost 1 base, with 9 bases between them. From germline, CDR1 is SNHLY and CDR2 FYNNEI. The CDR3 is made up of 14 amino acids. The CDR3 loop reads CASSEWVKNTEAFF. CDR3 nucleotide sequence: TGTGCCAGCAGTGAGTGGGTGAAGAACACTGAAGCTTTCTTT.

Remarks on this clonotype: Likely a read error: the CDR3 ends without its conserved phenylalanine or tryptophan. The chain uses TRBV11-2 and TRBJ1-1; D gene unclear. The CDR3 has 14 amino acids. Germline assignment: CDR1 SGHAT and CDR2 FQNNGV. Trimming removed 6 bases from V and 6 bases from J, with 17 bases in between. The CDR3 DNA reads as TGTGCCAGCAGATATTCAGGAGGGAGGGCTGAAGCTTTCTCT. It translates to CASRYSGGRAEAFS.

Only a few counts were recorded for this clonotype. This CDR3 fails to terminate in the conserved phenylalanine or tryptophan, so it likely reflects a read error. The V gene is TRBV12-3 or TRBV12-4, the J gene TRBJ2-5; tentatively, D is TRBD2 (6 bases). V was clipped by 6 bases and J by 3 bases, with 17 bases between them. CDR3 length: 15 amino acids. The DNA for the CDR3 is TGTGCCAGCAGCACTTACACCGGGAGCGAAGAGACCCAGTACTTG. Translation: CASSTYTGSEETQYL.

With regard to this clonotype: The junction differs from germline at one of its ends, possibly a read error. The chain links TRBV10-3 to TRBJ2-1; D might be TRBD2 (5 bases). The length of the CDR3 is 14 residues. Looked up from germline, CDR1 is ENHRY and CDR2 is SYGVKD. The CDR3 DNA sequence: TGTGCCATCGGTCCCACGGCGACCCGGGGTGAGCAGCTCTTC. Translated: CAIGPTATRGEQLF.

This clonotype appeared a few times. Here the CDR3 DNA reads TGTGCCAGCAGCTTTGGGACAGGGGCCTTCGAGCAGTACTTC. This translates into CASSFGTGAFEQYF. The genes are TRBV5-6 and TRBJ2-7; TRBD1 aligns across 10 bases. Trimming at V came to 2 bases and at J to 6 bases, leaving 5 bases not matched to a gene. This CDR3 has 14 residues. The germline gives CDR1 SGHDT, CDR2 YYEEEE.

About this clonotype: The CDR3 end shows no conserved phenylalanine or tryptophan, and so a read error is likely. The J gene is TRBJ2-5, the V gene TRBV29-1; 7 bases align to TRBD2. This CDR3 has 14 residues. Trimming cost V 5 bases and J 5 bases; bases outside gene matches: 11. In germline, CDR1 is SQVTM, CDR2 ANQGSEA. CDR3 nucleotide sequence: TGCAGCGTTACTGGACTAGGTGGTCCGGAGACCCAGTACCTC. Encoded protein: CSVTGLGGPETQYL.

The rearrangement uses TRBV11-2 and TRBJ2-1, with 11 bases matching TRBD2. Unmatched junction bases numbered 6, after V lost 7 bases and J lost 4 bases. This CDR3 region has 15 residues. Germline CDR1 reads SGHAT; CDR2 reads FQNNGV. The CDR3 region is CASTSLAGGYNEQFF. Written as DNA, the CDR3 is TGTGCCAGCACCTCTCTAGCGGGAGGATACAATGAGCAGTTCTTC.

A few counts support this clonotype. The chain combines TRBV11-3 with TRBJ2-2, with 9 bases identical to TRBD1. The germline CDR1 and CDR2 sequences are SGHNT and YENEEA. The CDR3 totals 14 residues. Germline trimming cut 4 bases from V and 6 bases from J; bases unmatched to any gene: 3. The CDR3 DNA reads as TGTGCCAGCAGCTCCTACAGGGGGCCCGGGGAGCTGTTTTTT. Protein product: CASSSYRGPGELFF.

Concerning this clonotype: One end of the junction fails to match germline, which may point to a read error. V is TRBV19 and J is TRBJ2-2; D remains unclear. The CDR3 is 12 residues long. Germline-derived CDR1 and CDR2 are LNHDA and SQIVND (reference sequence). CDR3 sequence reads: CASSIWTGELSF. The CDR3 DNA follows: TGTGCCAGTAGTATTTGGACCGGTGAGCTGTCTTTT. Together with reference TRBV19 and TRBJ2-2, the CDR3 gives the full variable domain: DGGITQSPKYLFRKEGQNVTLSCEQNLNHDAMYWYRQDPGQGLRLIYYSQIVNDFQKGDIAEGYSVSREKKESFPLTVTSAQKNPTAFYLCASSIWTGELSFGEGSRLTVL.

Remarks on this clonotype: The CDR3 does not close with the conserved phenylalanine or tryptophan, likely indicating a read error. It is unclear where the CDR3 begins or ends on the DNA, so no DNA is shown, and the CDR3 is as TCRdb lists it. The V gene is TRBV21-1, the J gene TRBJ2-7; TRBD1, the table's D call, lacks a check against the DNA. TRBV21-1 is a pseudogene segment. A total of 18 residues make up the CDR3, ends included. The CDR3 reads CASSKVGQVRFRSYEQYL.

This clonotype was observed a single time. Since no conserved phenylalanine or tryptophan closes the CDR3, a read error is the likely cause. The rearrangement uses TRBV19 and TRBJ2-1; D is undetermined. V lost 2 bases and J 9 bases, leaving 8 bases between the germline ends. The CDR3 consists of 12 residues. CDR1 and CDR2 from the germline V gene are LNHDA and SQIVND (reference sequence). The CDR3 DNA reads TGTGCCAGTAGTATATCGGGTAGTGAGCAGTTCCTC. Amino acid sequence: CASSISGSEQFL.

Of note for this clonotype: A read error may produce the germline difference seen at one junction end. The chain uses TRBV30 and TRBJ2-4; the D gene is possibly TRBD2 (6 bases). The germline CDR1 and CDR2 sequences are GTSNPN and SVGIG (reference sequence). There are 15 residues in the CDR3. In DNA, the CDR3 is TGTGCCTGGAGTGGGGGGGATCTAGCCAGAAACATTCAGTACTTC. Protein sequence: CAWSGGDLARNIQYF.

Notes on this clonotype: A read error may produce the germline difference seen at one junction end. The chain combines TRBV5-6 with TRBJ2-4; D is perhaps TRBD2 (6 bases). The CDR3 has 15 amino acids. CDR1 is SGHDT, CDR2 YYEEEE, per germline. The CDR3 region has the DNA TGTGCCAGCGGTCAGCGGGTGGTAGCCAAAAACATCCAGTACTTC. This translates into CASGQRVVAKNIQYF.

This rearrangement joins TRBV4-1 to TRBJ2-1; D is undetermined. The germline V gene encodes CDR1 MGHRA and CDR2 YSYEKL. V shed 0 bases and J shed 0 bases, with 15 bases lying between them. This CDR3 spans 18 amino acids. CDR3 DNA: TGCGCCAGCAGCCAAGAATGGGTCCCCCAGAGCTCCTACAATGAGCAGTTCTTC. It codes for CASSQEWVPQSSYNEQFF.

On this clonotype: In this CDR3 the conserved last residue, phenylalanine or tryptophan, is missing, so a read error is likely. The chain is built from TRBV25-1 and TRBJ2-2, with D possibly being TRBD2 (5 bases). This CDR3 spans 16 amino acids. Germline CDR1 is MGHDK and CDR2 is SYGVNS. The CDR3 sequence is CALHDASSPYTGELFL. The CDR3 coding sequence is TGTGCCCTTCATGACGCTTCGTCGCCTTACACCGGGGAACTGTTTTTA.

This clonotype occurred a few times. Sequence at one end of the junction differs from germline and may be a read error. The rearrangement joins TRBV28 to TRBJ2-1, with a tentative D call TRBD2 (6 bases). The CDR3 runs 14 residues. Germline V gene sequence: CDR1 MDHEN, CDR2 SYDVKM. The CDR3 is CASREVSSYNEQLF. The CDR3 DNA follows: TGTGCCAGTAGGGAGGTGAGCTCCTACAATGAGCAGCTCTTC.

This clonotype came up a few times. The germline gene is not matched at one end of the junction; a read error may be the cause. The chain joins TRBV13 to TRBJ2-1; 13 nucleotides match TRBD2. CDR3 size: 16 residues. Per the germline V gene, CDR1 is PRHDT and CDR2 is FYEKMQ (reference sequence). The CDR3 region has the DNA TGTGCCAGCAGCACTGGGACTAGCGGGGCATACGATGAGCACTTCTTC. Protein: CASSTGTSGAYDEHFF. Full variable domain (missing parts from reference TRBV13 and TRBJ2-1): AAGVIQSPRHLIKEKRETATLKCYPIPRHDTVYWYQQGPGQDPQFLISFYEKMQSDKGSIPDRFSAQQFSDYHSELNMSSLELGDSALYFCASSTGTSGAYDEHFFGPGTRLTVL.

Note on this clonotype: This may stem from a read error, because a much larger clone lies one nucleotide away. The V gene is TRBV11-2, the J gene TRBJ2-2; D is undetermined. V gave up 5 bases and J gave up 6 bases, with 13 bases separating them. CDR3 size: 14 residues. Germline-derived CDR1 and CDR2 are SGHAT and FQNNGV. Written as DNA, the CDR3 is TGTGCCAGCAGCCCGGACCATTACGCCGGGGAGCTGTTTTTT. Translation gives CASSPDHYAGELFF.

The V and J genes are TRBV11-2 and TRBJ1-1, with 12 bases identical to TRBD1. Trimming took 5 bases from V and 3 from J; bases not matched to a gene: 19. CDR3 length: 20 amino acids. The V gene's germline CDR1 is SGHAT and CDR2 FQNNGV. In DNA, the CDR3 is TGTGCCAGCAGCGATCGGGACAGGGGGCGCAGGAGGTGGAGTCACACTGAAGCTTTCTTT. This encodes CASSDRDRGRRRWSHTEAFF. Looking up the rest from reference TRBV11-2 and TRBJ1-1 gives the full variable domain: EAGVAQSPRYKIIEKRQSVAFWCNPISGHATLYWYQQILGQGPKLLIQFQNNGVVDDSQLPKDRFSAERLKGVDSTLKIQPAKLEDSAVYLCASSDRDRGRRRWSHTEAFFGQGTRLTVV.

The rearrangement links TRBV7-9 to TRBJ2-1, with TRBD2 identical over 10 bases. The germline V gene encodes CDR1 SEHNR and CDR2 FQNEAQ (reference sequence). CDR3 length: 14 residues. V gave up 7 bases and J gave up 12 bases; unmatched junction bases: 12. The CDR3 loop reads CASTLDQAGGMQFF. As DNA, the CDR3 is TGTGCCAGCACTTTAGATCAAGCGGGAGGGATGCAGTTCTTC.

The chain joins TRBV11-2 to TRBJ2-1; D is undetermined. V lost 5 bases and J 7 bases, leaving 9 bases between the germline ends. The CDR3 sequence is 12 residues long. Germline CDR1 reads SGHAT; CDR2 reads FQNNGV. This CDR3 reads CASSMERNEQFF. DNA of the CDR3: TGTGCCAGCAGCATGGAAAGGAATGAGCAGTTCTTC.

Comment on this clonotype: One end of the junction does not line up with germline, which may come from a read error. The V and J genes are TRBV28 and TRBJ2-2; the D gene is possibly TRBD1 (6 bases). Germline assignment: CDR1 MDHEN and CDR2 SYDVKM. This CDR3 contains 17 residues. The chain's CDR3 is CASSLPDRLGNTGELLF. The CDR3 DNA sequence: TGTGCCAGCAGTTTACCCGACAGGTTGGGGAACACCGGGGAACTGTTGTTT.

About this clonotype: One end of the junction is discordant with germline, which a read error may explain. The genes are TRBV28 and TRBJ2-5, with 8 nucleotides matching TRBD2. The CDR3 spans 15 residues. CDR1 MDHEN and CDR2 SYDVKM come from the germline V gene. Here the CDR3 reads CASTTRAGAGETHYF. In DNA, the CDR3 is TGCGCCAGCACTACGCGGGCGGGAGCGGGGGAGACCCACTACTTC.

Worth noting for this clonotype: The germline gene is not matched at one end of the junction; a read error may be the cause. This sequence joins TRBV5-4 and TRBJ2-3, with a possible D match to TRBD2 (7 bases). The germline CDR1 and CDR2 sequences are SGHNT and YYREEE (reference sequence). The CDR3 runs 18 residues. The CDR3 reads CASSNPAASGSRTDTQCF. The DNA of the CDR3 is TGTGCCAGCAGTAACCCGGCGGCTAGCGGTAGTCGGACAGATACGCAGTGCTTT.

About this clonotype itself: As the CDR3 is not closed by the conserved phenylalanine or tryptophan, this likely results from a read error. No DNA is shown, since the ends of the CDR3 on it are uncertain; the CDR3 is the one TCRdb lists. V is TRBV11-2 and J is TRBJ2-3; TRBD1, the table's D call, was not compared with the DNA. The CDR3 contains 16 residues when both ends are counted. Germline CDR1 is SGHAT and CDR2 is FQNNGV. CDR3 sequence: CASNRMRQGRGDTQYY.